The rows below give T cell receptor beta chains drawn from one sample of a study of breast tumors, draining lymph nodes, adjacent tissues. TCRdb re-called the multiplex PCR reads with MiXCR, one entry per CDR3 protein. The sample lists approximately 52,000 distinct CDR3 sequences, roughly 39% occurring once. The sequenced sample consisted of breast tumor tissue. The receptors originated from a female donor with breast cancer. Some clones in this sample may be carry-over from other donors' samples. Both conserved end residues are part of each CDR3. A D gene is named only where the DNA matches it firmly. Expanded clones get a size class; other rows say once, few or many, or leave the size out.

V,J,size,D,DNA,CDR3
TRBV9,TRBJ2-5,-,TRBD2,TGTGCCAGCAGCGTAGCTCCGACTAGCGGGAGGGGAGAGACCCAGTACTTC,CASSVAPTSGRGETQYF
TRBV30,TRBJ2-3,many,TRBD2,TGTGCCTGGAGCGCTGGGACTAACACAGATACGCAGTATTTT,CAWSAGTNTDTQYF
TRBV6-2/TRBV6-3,TRBJ1-1,-,-,TGTGCCAGCAGTTACTCGGGACCGAGGACTGAAGCTTTCTTT,CASSYSGPRTEAFF
TRBV29-1,TRBJ2-1,-,TRBD2,TGCAGCGTAGTACTAGCGGGAGAGGGTGAGCAGTTCTTC,CSVVLAGEGEQFF
TRBV4-3,TRBJ2-5,many,-,TGCGCCAGCAGCCAAGAGCGGTTTTCGGGACCCCAAGAGACCCAGTACTTC,CASSQERFSGPQETQYF
TRBV20-1,TRBJ2-5,-,TRBD2,TGCAGTGCTAGTGCTAGCGGGGGTCAAGAGACCCAGTACTTC,CSASASGGQETQYF
TRBV7-3,TRBJ2-5,-,-,TGTGCCAGCAGCTTAAGCGGAGAAAGCACCGGGGAGACCCAGTACTTC,CASSLSGESTGETQYF
TRBV10-3,TRBJ1-3,-,TRBD1,TGTGCCAGCGGGACAGGGGGAAACACCATATATTTT,CASGTGGNTIYF
TRBV4-3,TRBJ1-5,many,-,TGCGCCAGCAGCCAGAAGACAGGCCATCAGCCCCAGCATTTT,CASSQKTGHQPQHF
TRBV19,TRBJ2-5,many,TRBD2,TGTGCCAGTAGTATATCACTAGCGGGAGGAGAGACCCAGTACTTC,CASSISLAGGETQYF
TRBV20-1,TRBJ1-1,few,TRBD1,TGCAGTGCCCTGACAGGGCTGAACACTGAAGCTTTCTTT,CSALTGLNTEAFF
TRBV7-3,TRBJ2-7,-,TRBD1,TGTGCCAGCAGCTTAACTACAGGGGGAGAGCAGTACTTC,CASSLTTGGEQYF
TRBV18,TRBJ2-2,-,TRBD1,TGTGCCAGCTCACCGAGGACAGGGCCCACCGGGGAGCTGTTTTTT,CASSPRTGPTGELFF
TRBV19,TRBJ2-2,-,-,TGTGCCAGTAGTAGGATAACCGGGGAGCTGTTTTTT,CASSRITGELFF
TRBV30,TRBJ2-7,many,TRBD1,TGTGCCTGGAGGGCCGGGACAGGGGGCGCTGGGCAGTACTTC,CAWRAGTGGAGQYF
TRBV6-5,TRBJ1-1,-,TRBD1,TGTGCCAGCAGTTACGACAGGGGTTCTGAAGCTTTCTTT,CASSYDRGSEAFF
TRBV12-3/TRBV12-4,TRBJ1-3,-,-,TGTGCCAGCAGTTTACGGTTAGCGGGTAGGACTGGAAACACCATATATTTT,CASSLRLAGRTGNTIYF
TRBV27,TRBJ2-1,many,TRBD2,TGTGCCAGCACCCGTTCCCTTGGCGGGAGTAATGAGCAGTTCTTC,CASTRSLGGSNEQFF
TRBV28,TRBJ1-2,many,TRBD1,TGTGCCAGCAGACCCTGGAGGGACAGCTATGGCTACACCTTC,CASRPWRDSYGYTF
TRBV7-2,TRBJ1-6,-,-,TGTGCCAGCAGCTTTCAGGCCCGAGCGGCCCTCCACTTT,CASSFQARAALHF
TRBV12-3/TRBV12-4,TRBJ2-2,many,TRBD2,TGTGCCAGCACTCGGGGGGTTCTCGCGAACACCGGGGAGCTGTTTTTT,CASTRGVLANTGELFF
TRBV11-3,TRBJ1-2,-,-,TGTGCTATTCTCAGTCAGGCTTATGGCTACACCTTC,CAILSQAYGYTF
TRBV5-1,TRBJ1-6,once,TRBD1,TGCGCCAGCAGCTTAGGACAGGGCCAAGGCGCACCCCTCCACTTT,CASSLGQGQGAPLHF
TRBV11-3,TRBJ2-7,-,-,TGTGCCAGCCCCTCTGACAAAGAACTCTTCGAGCAGTACTTC,CASPSDKELFEQYF
TRBV11-3,TRBJ2-7,many,-,TGTGCCAGCTCTTTGGCGAGCTCCTACGAGCAGTACTTC,CASSLASSYEQYF
TRBV6-5,TRBJ1-2,many,TRBD1,TGTGCCAGCAGGATACCCAACCGGGACAGGGGGCTGGTTGACTATGGCTACACCTTC,CASRIPNRDRGLVDYGYTF
TRBV27,TRBJ1-4,many,-,TGTGCCAGCAAGACAAATGAAAAACTGTTTTTT,CASKTNEKLFF
TRBV6-2/TRBV6-3,TRBJ1-3,many,-,TGTGCCAGTCCTCTCCCGGGGGTGAAGTTTACGACCATATATTTT,CASPLPGVKFTTIYF
TRBV2,TRBJ2-5,-,TRBD2,TGTGCCAGCAGGCGGACTAGGTTAGGTACCCAGTACTTC,CASRRTRLGTQYF
TRBV7-9,TRBJ2-5,-,-,TGTGCCAGCAGCCTCATATATGGCCGGTCGGGACGAGAGACCCAGTACTTC,CASSLIYGRSGRETQYF
TRBV5-1,TRBJ2-1,many,-,TGCGCCAGCAGCTTGGTGGGGACCACCGTACTGGGTGAGCAGTTCTTC,CASSLVGTTVLGEQFF
TRBV20-1,TRBJ2-5,many,TRBD2,TGCAGTGCCCACCCCCCTAGCGGGTCCCGAGGGACCCAGTACTTC,CSAHPPSGSRGTQYF
TRBV7-8,TRBJ1-6,-,-,TGTGCCAGCAGCTCCGATGGCAGGCGGAGCTCACCCCTCCACTTT,CASSSDGRRSSPLHF
TRBV10-3,TRBJ2-1,-,TRBD2,TGTGCCATCAGTTCGGGACTAGCGGGTATCAACAATGAGCAGTTCTTC,CAISSGLAGINNEQFF
TRBV30,TRBJ2-3,many,TRBD1,TGTGCCTGGACTACCTGGACAGGGTCCACAGATACGCAGTATTTT,CAWTTWTGSTDTQYF
TRBV20-1,TRBJ2-3,-,TRBD2,TGCAGTGCTAGACGGGGGACTAGCGGGAGATTGGATACGCAGTATTTT,CSARRGTSGRLDTQYF
TRBV6-5,TRBJ2-2,many,-,TGTGCCAGCAGGAGGGACATTACGAACACCGGGGAGCTGTTTTTT,CASRRDITNTGELFF